Listed below are T cell receptor beta chains from one sample, sequenced in a study of human thymus T cells. Here immunoSEQ multiplex PCR was the method, and the copy in TCRdb shows in-frame clones only, minus some. This repertoire shows approximately 71,000 clones, 85% to 95% found once; its top ten account for under 0.04%. The sequenced sample was thymus tissue. All receptors come from a girl under three years old with a congenital heart defect but otherwise immunologically healthy. The CDR3 runs from the conserved cysteine through the conserved F or W. Each record gives: J gene, D gene, clone size, V gene, CDR3 DNA, CDR3 protein. A D gene is named only where the DNA matches it firmly. For some rows the clone size is stated as once, few or many, or as a class when expanded; others skip it.

J: TRBJ2-6
D: .
size: .
V: TRBV18
DNA: TGTGCCAGCTCACCCCCCCGACACCCCTCTGGGGCCAACGTCCTGACTTTC
CDR3: CASSPPRHPSGANVLTF

J: TRBJ2-3
D: TRBD2
size: .
V: TRBV5-4
DNA: TGTGCCAGCTTCCCCCGGCGACTAGCGGGACCCGCAGATACGCAGTATTTT
CDR3: CASFPRRLAGPADTQYF

J: TRBJ1-2
D: TRBD1
size: .
V: TRBV5-1
DNA: TGCGCCAGCAGCGGAAGAACAGGGGAGAACTATGGCTACACCTTC
CDR3: CASSGRTGENYGYTF

J: TRBJ2-3
D: .
size: .
V: TRBV7-9
DNA: TGTGCCAGCAGACGGATAAGCACAGATACGCAGTATTTT
CDR3: CASRRISTDTQYF

J: TRBJ1-2
D: .
size: .
V: TRBV29-1
DNA: TGCAGCGTCAGGGAGGCAGGCGGTTGGGATAGGGATAGGTATGATGGCTACACCTTC
CDR3: CSVREAGGWDRDRYDGYTF

J: TRBJ2-2
D: .
size: .
V: TRBV21-1
DNA: TGTGCCAGCAGCAAACATGGGGGCAGTCCAAGGGGAAACACCGGGGAGCTGTTTTTT
CDR3: CASSKHGGSPRGNTGELFF

J: TRBJ2-7
D: .
size: once
V: TRBV11-3
DNA: TGTGCCAGCAGCCCAGCGACCGGGACACCCCAATACGAGCAGTACTTC
CDR3: CASSPATGTPQYEQYF

J: TRBJ2-7
D: TRBD2
size: .
V: TRBV5-1
DNA: TGCGCCAGCAGCTCGATCGGACTAGCGGAGTCCTACGAGCAGTACTTC
CDR3: CASSSIGLAESYEQYF

J: TRBJ1-3
D: .
size: .
V: TRBV4-1
DNA: TGCGCCAGCAGCCAAGCCCTACTCTACAGGGTCGGTAACACCATATATTTT
CDR3: CASSQALLYRVGNTIYF

J: TRBJ2-2
D: .
size: .
V: TRBV29-1
DNA: TGCAGCGTTGGTGTAGGGATATGTCCCGGGGAGCTGTTTTTT
CDR3: CSVGVGICPGELFF

J: TRBJ2-7
D: TRBD2
size: .
V: TRBV2
DNA: TGTGCCAGCAGTGGGGGACTAGCGGGAGAATTAAGGTCCTACGAGCAGTACTTC
CDR3: CASSGGLAGELRSYEQYF

J: TRBJ2-1
D: TRBD2
size: .
V: TRBV10-3
DNA: TGTGCCATCAAACTAGCGGGAGGCTACAATGAGCAGTTCTTC
CDR3: CAIKLAGGYNEQFF

J: TRBJ2-3
D: .
size: .
V: TRBV14
DNA: TGTGCCAGCAGCCAAGTATTAAGGGGCACAGATACGCAGTATTTT
CDR3: CASSQVLRGTDTQYF

J: TRBJ2-1
D: .
size: .
V: TRBV18
DNA: TGTGCCAGCTCACCCGTCACAGGGAGGGAAAGTGAGCAGTTCTTC
CDR3: CASSPVTGRESEQFF

J: TRBJ2-2
D: TRBD2
size: .
V: TRBV6-4
DNA: TGTGCCAGCAGTGAGAGACTAGCGCAGAACACCGGGGAGCTGTTTTTT
CDR3: CASSERLAQNTGELFF

J: TRBJ2-7
D: .
size: .
V: TRBV27
DNA: TGTGCCAGCAGTTTTTCCACCCCAGGAGCTGGGGAGCAGTACTTC
CDR3: CASSFSTPGAGEQYF

J: TRBJ1-1
D: .
size: once
V: TRBV6-5
DNA: TGTGCCAGCAGTTACTCGGGGCAGCAGAACACTGAAGCTTTCTTT
CDR3: CASSYSGQQNTEAFF

J: TRBJ2-1
D: .
size: .
V: TRBV6-5
DNA: TGTGCCAGCAGTTACTCCCGAGGGGGGGAGCAGTTCTTC
CDR3: CASSYSRGGEQFF

J: TRBJ2-5
D: .
size: .
V: TRBV7-2
DNA: TGTGCCAGCAGCCCCAGGCGACTAGGCGGAGAAGAGACCCAGTACTTC
CDR3: CASSPRRLGGEETQYF

J: TRBJ2-3
D: TRBD2
size: .
V: TRBV4-3
DNA: TGCGCCAGCAGCCTAGGGACTAGTAGTACAGATACGCAGTATTTT
CDR3: CASSLGTSSTDTQYF

J: TRBJ2-7
D: .
size: .
V: TRBV10-3
DNA: TGTGCCATCAGAAAAACTGACTGCCGGTCCTACGAGCAGTACTTC
CDR3: CAIRKTDCRSYEQYF

J: TRBJ1-2
D: .
size: .
V: TRBV14
DNA: TGTGCCAGCAGCCAAGCGCAGGGAACGATGGAAATCTATGGCTACACCTTC
CDR3: CASSQAQGTMEIYGYTF

J: TRBJ1-1
D: .
size: .
V: TRBV19
DNA: TGTGCCAGTAGTATAGACCACCCCCCCCACGAGGCTTTCTTT
CDR3: CASSIDHPPHEAFF

J: TRBJ2-1
D: TRBD2
size: .
V: TRBV28
DNA: TGTGCCAGCAGCCCCAGCGGGAGATACCCCAGGGGTTTCGGGCAGTTCTTC
CDR3: CASSPSGRYPRGFGQFF

J: TRBJ2-7
D: .
size: .
V: TRBV2
DNA: TGTGCCAGCAGGACCGTCGGGGGCAGTACCTACGAGCAGTACTTC
CDR3: CASRTVGGSTYEQYF

J: TRBJ2-1
D: TRBD2
size: once
V: TRBV7-9
DNA: TGTGCCAGCAGCTCCGCTAGCGGGAGGGCCATCTATGAGCAGTTCTTC
CDR3: CASSSASGRAIYEQFF

J: TRBJ2-7
D: .
size: .
V: TRBV14
DNA: TGTGCCAGCAGCCAAGGGCGGGGGCCGGGCGAGCAGTACTTC
CDR3: CASSQGRGPGEQYF

J: TRBJ2-1
D: TRBD1
size: .
V: TRBV28
DNA: TGTGCCAGCAGAACCCGGGACAGAGACTACAATGAGCAGTTCTTC
CDR3: CASRTRDRDYNEQFF

J: TRBJ2-7
D: TRBD2
size: .
V: TRBV27
DNA: TGTGCCAGCAGCCAACCCCGGTGGGCGGGAGCCTCCTACGAGCAGTACTTC
CDR3: CASSQPRWAGASYEQYF

J: TRBJ1-4
D: TRBD1
size: few
V: TRBV6-6
DNA: TGTGCCAGCAGAAGAGACAGGGAACGTGAAAAACTGTTTTTT
CDR3: CASRRDREREKLFF

J: TRBJ2-1
D: TRBD2
size: .
V: TRBV15
DNA: TGTGCCACCAGCAGAGTGGCTAGCGGTAGAGAAAACAATGAGCAGTTCTTC
CDR3: CATSRVASGRENNEQFF

J: TRBJ1-1
D: .
size: .
V: TRBV14
DNA: TGTGCCAGCAGAGGTAGGGAACGATCAACCGAAGCTTTCTTT
CDR3: CASRGRERSTEAFF

J: TRBJ1-1
D: .
size: few
V: TRBV30
DNA: TGTGCCCCGTACATCCTGGGAATGGACACTGAAGCTTTCTTT
CDR3: CAPYILGMDTEAFF

J: TRBJ2-5
D: .
size: .
V: TRBV6-6
DNA: TGTGCCAGCAGTCGACGGCAAGAGACCCAGTACTTC
CDR3: CASSRRQETQYF

J: TRBJ2-1
D: TRBD2
size: .
V: TRBV5-1
DNA: TGCGCCAGCAGCATAGGACTAGCGGGGTCCTACAATGAGCAGTTCTTC
CDR3: CASSIGLAGSYNEQFF

J: TRBJ2-2
D: .
size: .
V: TRBV29-1
DNA: TGCAGCGTCCATCGGTGGGTCACACTAGCTTGGGACACCGGGGAGCTGTTTTTT
CDR3: CSVHRWVTLAWDTGELFF

J: TRBJ1-4
D: .
size: .
V: TRBV6-5
DNA: TGTGCCAGCAGTTTTGGCAGTCGGGGTGAAAAACTGTTTTTT
CDR3: CASSFGSRGEKLFF

J: TRBJ2-1
D: .
size: .
V: TRBV6-4
DNA: TGTGCCAGCATTCTCCCGAATGGCTCCTACAATGAGCAGTTCTTC
CDR3: CASILPNGSYNEQFF

J: TRBJ1-1
D: .
size: .
V: TRBV10-3
DNA: TGTGCCATCAGTGTACAAGGGGGGGGCACTGAAGCTTTCTTT
CDR3: CAISVQGGGTEAFF

J: TRBJ2-5
D: .
size: .
V: TRBV29-1
DNA: TGCAGCGGGGGACCGAAAAACCAAGAGACCCAGTACTTC
CDR3: CSGGPKNQETQYF

J: TRBJ1-1
D: .
size: .
V: TRBV19
DNA: TGTGCCAGTAGTATTGGAGGGGGGACTGAAGCTTTCTTT
CDR3: CASSIGGGTEAFF

J: TRBJ2-1
D: .
size: .
V: TRBV28
DNA: TGTGCCAGCAGGACACCCCAGACAGTCTCCGGGAACAATGAGCAGTTCTTC
CDR3: CASRTPQTVSGNNEQFF

J: TRBJ2-1
D: .
size: .
V: TRBV4-3
DNA: TGCGCCAGCAGCCAAGATCCCCGTATCGGCGGACTGTACAATGAGCAGTTCTTC
CDR3: CASSQDPRIGGLYNEQFF

J: TRBJ2-1
D: TRBD2
size: once
V: TRBV4-3
DNA: TGCGCCAGCAGCCAGAGACTAGCGGAAATTTACAATGAGCAGTTCTTC
CDR3: CASSQRLAEIYNEQFF

J: TRBJ1-2
D: TRBD1
size: once
V: TRBV7-9
DNA: TGTGCCAGCAGCTCTCCGGGACAGGGGGGTAATGGCTACACCTTC
CDR3: CASSSPGQGGNGYTF

J: TRBJ2-1
D: TRBD2
size: .
V: TRBV11-1
DNA: TGTGCCAGCAGCCAGAGGTGGACTAGTAGAGGCAATGAGCAGTTCTTC
CDR3: CASSQRWTSRGNEQFF

J: TRBJ2-3
D: .
size: .
V: TRBV20-1
DNA: TGCAGTGCTAGAGGGGGCCTCCGGCACGATTTT
CDR3: CSARGGLRHDF

J: TRBJ2-5
D: .
size: .
V: TRBV7-9
DNA: TGTGCCAGCAGCTTAGTTTCACCAATCGGGACCCAGTACTTC
CDR3: CASSLVSPIGTQYF

J: TRBJ2-7
D: .
size: .
V: TRBV25-1
DNA: TGTGCCACAAGACCCAGAGGGGCCTACGAGCAGTACTTC
CDR3: CATRPRGAYEQYF

J: TRBJ1-2
D: .
size: .
V: TRBV15
DNA: TGTGCCACCAGCAGAGATGGGTTGGGGACCCTACTCACTAACTATGGCTACACCTTC
CDR3: CATSRDGLGTLLTNYGYTF

J: TRBJ2-7
D: TRBD2
size: once
V: TRBV4-2
DNA: TGTGCCAGCAGCCAAGTGGGACTAGCGCAAACCTACGAGCAGTACTTC
CDR3: CASSQVGLAQTYEQYF

J: TRBJ2-3
D: TRBD2
size: .
V: TRBV19
DNA: TGTGCCAGTAGTATACCAGCGGGGATCACAGATACGCAGTATTTT
CDR3: CASSIPAGITDTQYF